This T cell receptor (beta chain) was captured by sequencing in a study of STAT5B mutations in CD4+ large granular lymphocyte leukemia. Broader study findings: No patients shared main leukemic clonotypes, though around 24% appeared at low frequency elsewhere. 8/27 top patient clones versus 2/35 control clones were TRBV06-family.

The CDR3 has 13 amino acids. The germline gives CDR1 GTSNPN, CDR2 SVGIG (reference sequence). Trimming took off 5 bases at V and 0 bases at J, with 9 bases between the two ends. Produced via immunoSEQ multiplex PCR; TCRdb's table is partial and in-frame only. This table has 40,000 to 45,000 clones, about 81% appearing once. Remarks on this clone: Its antigen remains unidentified.

The clonotype originates from a human donor in good health. The rearrangement joins TRBV30 to TRBJ2-3, with D maybe TRBD2 (5 bases). What was sequenced was CD4+ T cells from blood buffy coats. The CDR3 nucleotides read TGTGCCTGGGAGCGGAAAAGCACAGATACGCAGTATTTT. Its translation is CAWERKSTDTQYF.